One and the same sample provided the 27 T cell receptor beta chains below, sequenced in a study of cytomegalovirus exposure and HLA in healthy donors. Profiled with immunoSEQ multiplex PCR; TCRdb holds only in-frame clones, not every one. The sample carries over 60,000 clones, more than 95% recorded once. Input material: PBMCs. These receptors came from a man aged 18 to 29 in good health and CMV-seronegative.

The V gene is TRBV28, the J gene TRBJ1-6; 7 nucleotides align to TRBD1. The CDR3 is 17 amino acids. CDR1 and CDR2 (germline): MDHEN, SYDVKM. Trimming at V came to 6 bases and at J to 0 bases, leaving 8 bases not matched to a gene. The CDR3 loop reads CASRRDSSSSYNSPLHF. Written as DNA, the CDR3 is TGTGCCAGCAGGCGGGACAGCTCGAGCTCCTATAATTCACCCCTCCACTTT.

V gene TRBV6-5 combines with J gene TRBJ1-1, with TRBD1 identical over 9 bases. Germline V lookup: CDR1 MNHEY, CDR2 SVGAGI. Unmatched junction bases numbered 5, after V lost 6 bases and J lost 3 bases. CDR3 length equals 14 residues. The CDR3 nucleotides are TGTGCCAGCAGGGAGACAGGGGGGGACACTGAAGCTTTCTTT. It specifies CASRETGGDTEAFF.

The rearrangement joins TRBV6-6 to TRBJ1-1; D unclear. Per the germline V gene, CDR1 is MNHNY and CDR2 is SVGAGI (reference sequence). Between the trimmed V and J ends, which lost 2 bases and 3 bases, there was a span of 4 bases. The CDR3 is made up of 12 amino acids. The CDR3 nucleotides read TGTGCCAGCAGTTACGAGGACACTGAAGCTTTCTTT. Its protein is CASSYEDTEAFF.

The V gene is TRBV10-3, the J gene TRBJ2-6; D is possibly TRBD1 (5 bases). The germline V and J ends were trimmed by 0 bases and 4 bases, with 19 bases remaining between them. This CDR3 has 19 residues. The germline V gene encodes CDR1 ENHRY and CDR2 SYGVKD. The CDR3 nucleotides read TGTGCCATCAGTGAGTCAGGCAGGGCCTATCTCAGCGGGGCCAACGTCCTGACTTTC. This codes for CAISESGRAYLSGANVLTF.

The CDR3 sequence is CASSRGGYGYTF. The DNA for the CDR3 is TGTGCCAGCAGTCGAGGCGGGTATGGCTACACCTTC. J is TRBJ1-2 and V is TRBV28, with unresolved D. Looked up from germline, CDR1 is MDHEN and CDR2 is SYDVKM. CDR3 length equals 12 residues. Between the trimmed V and J ends, which lost 5 bases and 5 bases, there was a span of 9 bases.

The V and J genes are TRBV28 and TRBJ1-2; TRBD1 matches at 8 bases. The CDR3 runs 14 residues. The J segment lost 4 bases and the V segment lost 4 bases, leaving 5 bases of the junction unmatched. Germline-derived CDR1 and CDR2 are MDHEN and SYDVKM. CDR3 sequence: CASSSPGQGYGYTF. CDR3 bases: TGTGCCAGCAGTTCACCAGGACAGGGCTATGGCTACACCTTC.

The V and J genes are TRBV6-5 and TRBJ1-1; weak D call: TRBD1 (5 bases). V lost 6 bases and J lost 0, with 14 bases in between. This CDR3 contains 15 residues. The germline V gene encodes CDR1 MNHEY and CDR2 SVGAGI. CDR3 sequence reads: CASRKLQALNTEAFF. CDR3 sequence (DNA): TGTGCCAGCAGGAAATTACAGGCGTTGAACACTGAAGCTTTCTTT.

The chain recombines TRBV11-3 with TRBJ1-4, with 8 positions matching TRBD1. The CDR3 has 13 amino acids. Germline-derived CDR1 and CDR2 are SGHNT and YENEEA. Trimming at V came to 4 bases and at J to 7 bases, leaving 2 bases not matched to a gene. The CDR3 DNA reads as TGTGCCAGCAGCTACGACAGGGGTGAAAAACTGTTTTTT. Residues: CASSYDRGEKLFF. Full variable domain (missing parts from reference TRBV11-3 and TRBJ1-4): EAGVVQSPRYKIIEKKQPVAFWCNPISGHNTLYWYLQNLGQGPELLIRYENEEAVDDSQLPKDRFSAERLKGVDSTLKIQPAELGDSAVYLCASSYDRGEKLFFGSGTQLSVL.

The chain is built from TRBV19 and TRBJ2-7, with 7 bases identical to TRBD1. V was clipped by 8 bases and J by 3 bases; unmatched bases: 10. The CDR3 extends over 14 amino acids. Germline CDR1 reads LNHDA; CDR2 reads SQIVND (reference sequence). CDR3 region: CASGDMGQSYEQYF. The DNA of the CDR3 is TGTGCCAGTGGTGATATGGGACAGAGCTACGAGCAGTACTTC.

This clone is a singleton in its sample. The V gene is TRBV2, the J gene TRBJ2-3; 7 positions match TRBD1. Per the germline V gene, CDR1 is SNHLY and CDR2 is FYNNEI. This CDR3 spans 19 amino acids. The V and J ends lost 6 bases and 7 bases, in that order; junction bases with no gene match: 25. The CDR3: CASSDREGGQLLGGYTQYF. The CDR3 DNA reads TGTGCCAGCAGCGACCGCGAAGGGGGACAGCTTCTTGGGGGATATACGCAGTATTTT.

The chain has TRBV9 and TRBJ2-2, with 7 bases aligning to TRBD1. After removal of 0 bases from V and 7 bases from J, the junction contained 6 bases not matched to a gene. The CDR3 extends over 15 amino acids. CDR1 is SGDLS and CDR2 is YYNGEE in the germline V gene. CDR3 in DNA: TGTGCCAGCAGCGTAGGGGACAGCCGCCACGGGGAGCTGTTTTTT. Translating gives CASSVGDSRHGELFF. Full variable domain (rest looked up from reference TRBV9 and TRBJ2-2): DSGVTQTPKHLITATGQRVTLRCSPRSGDLSVYWYQQSLDQGLQFLIQYYNGEERAKGNILERFSAQQFPDLHSELNLSSLELGDSALYFCASSVGDSRHGELFFGEGSRLTVL.

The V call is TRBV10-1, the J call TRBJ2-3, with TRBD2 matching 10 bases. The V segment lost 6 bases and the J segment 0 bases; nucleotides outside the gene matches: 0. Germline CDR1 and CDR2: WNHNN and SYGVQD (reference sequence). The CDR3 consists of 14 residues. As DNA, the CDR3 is TGCGCCAGCAGACTAGCGGGAAGCACAGATACGCAGTATTTT. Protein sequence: CASRLAGSTDTQYF.

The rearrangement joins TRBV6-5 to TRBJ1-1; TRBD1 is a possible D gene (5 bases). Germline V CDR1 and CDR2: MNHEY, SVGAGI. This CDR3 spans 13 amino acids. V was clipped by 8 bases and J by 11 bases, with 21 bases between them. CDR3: CASRGQPGERAFF. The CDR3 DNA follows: TGTGCCAGCCGGGGCCAGCCGGGGGAGCGGGCTTTCTTT.

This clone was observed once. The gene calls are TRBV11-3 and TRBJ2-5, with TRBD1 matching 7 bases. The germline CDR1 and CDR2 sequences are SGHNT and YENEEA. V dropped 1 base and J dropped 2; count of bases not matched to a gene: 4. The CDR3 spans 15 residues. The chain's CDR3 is CASSLGDSLQETQYF. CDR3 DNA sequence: TGTGCCAGCAGCTTAGGGGACAGCTTACAAGAGACCCAGTACTTC. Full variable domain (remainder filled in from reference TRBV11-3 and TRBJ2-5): EAGVVQSPRYKIIEKKQPVAFWCNPISGHNTLYWYLQNLGQGPELLIRYENEEAVDDSQLPKDRFSAERLKGVDSTLKIQPAELGDSAVYLCASSLGDSLQETQYFGPGTRLLVL.

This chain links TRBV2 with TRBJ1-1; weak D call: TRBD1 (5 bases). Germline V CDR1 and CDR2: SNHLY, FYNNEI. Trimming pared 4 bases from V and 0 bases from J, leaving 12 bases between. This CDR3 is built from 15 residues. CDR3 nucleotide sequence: TGTGCCAGCAGTGCTCCCGACAGCTTGAACACTGAAGCTTTCTTT. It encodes CASSAPDSLNTEAFF.

CDR3 loop: CASSYYRGANYGYTF. CDR3 nucleotides: TGTGCCAGCAGTTATTACAGGGGAGCCAACTATGGCTACACCTTC. The rearrangement links TRBV6-5 to TRBJ1-2, with 7 bases identical to TRBD1. Germline values: CDR1 MNHEY, CDR2 SVGAGI. Trimming took 3 bases from V and 2 from J; bases not matched to a gene: 6. This CDR3 has 15 residues.

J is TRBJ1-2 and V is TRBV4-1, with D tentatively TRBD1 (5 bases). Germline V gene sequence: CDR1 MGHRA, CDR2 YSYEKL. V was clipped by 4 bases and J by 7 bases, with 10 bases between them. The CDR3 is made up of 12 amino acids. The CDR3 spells CASSRLRGGYTF. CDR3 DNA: TGCGCCAGCAGCCGGCTTAGGGGTGGCTACACCTTC.

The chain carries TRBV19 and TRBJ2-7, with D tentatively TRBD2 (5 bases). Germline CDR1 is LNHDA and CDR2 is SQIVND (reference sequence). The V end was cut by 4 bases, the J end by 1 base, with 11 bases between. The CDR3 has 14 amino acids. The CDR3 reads CASSNGVGSYEQYF. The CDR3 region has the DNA TGTGCCAGTAGTAACGGGGTTGGATCCTACGAGCAGTACTTC.

CDR3 sequence reads: CATSRGGTGGGKLFF. The CDR3 DNA is TGTGCCACCAGCAGAGGTGGGACAGGGGGAGGAAAACTGTTTTTT. The J gene is TRBJ1-4, the V gene TRBV15, with 11 nucleotides matching TRBD1. This CDR3 is 15 amino acids long. V lost 1 base and J lost 10; bases outside the gene matches: 5. Germline CDR1 LNHNV, CDR2 YYDKDF (reference sequence).

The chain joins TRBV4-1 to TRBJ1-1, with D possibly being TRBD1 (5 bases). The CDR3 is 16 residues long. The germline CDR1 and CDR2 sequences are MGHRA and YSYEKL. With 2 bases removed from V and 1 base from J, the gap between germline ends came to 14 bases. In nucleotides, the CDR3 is TGCGCCAGCAGCCAACAGCAGGGAGGGAAGAACACTGAAGCTTTCTTT. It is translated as CASSQQQGGKNTEAFF.

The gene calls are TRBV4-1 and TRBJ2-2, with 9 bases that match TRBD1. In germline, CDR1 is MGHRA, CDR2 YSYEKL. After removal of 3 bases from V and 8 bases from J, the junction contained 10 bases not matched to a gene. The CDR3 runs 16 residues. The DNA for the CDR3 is TGCGCCAGCAGCCAGATCCCGGGACAGGGTGTAGGGGAGCTGTTTTTT. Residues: CASSQIPGQGVGELFF.

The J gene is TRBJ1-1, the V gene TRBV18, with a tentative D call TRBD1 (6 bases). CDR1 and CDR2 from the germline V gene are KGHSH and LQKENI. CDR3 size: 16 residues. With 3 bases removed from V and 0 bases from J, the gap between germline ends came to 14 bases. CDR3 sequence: CASSPLLQGMNTEAFF. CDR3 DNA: TGTGCCAGCTCACCGTTATTACAGGGCATGAACACTGAAGCTTTCTTT.

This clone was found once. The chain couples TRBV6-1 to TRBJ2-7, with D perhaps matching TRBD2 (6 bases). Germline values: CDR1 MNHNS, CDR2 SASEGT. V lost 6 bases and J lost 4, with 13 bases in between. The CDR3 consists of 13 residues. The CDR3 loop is CASSRGLMYEQYF. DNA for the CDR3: TGTGCCAGCAGCCGGGGACTTATGTACGAGCAGTACTTC.

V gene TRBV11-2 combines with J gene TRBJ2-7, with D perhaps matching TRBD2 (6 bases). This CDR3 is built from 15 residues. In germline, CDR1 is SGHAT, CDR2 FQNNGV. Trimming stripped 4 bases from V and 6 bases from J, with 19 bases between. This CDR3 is CASSSVGGPTAEQYF. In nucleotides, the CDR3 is TGTGCCAGCAGCTCCGTGGGGGGACCGACCGCCGAGCAGTACTTC.

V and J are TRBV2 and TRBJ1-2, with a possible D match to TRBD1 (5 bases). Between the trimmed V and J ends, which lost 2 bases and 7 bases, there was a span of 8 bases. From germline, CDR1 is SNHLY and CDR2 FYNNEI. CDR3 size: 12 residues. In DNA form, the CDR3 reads TGTGCCAGCAGTGAATTCGGGGGTGGCTACACCTTC. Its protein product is CASSEFGGGYTF.

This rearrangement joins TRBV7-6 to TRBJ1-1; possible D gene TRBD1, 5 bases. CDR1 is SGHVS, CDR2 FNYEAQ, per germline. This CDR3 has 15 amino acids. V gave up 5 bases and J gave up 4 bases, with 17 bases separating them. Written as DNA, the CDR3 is TGTGCCAGCAGCCTGGACGGCAGGGCCTTCACTGAAGCTTTCTTT. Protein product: CASSLDGRAFTEAFF.

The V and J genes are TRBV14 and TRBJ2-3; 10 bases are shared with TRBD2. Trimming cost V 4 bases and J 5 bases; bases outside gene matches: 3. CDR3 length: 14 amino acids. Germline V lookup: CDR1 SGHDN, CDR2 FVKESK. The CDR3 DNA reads TGTGCCAGCAGCCTCAGGACTAGCGGAGATACGCAGTATTTT. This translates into CASSLRTSGDTQYF.